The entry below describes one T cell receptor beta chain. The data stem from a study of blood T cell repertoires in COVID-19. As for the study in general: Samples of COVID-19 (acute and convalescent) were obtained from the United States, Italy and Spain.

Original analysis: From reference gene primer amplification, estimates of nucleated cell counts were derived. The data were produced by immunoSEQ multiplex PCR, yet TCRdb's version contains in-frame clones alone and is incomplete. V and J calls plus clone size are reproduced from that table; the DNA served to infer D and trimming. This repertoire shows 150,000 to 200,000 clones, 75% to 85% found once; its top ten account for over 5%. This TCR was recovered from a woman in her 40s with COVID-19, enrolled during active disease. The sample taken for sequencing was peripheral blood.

Here the CDR3 reads CASSLRGGKLGEQFF. The CDR3 nucleotides are TGCGCCAGCAGCTTACGGGGGGGCAAGTTAGGTGAGCAGTTCTTC. The rearrangement uses TRBV5-1 and TRBJ2-1; 8 nucleotides match TRBD2. Trimming at V came to 2 bases and at J to 9 bases, leaving 10 bases not matched to a gene. In germline, CDR1 is SGHRS, CDR2 YFSETQ. There are 15 residues in the CDR3.